The rows below give T cell receptor beta chains drawn from one sample of a study of shared clonotypes between healthy human individuals. Some clones are missing from TCRdb's copy, which holds only in-frame ones; the method was immunoSEQ multiplex PCR. The sample shows 300,000 to 350,000 clones, around four fifths of them seen only once. Sequencing input: memory CD4+ T cells sorted from blood. The receptors were gathered from a man aged 30-40 years in good health. The CDR3 runs from the conserved cysteine through the conserved F or W. The order of the fields is CDR3 length, V gene, CDR3 protein.

14 TRBV18 CASSAGSSSYEQYF
15 TRBV9 CASSVEGLGTDTQYF
14 TRBV2 CASTQEGNTGELFF
13 TRBV28 CASSFNTRYEQYF
12 TRBV29-1 CSGGQGSYEQYF
13 TRBV5-1 CASSLGGQETQYF
15 TRBV19 CASSIGGHSNQPQHF
15 TRBV5-6 CASSPAGGGNNEQFF
14 TRBV10-1 CASSRVLGADTQYF
11 TRBV10-2 CASSGVDTQYF
15 TRBV5-4 CASSHIFRRRETQYF
13 TRBV29-1 CSVEGGVGDEQFF
14 TRBV28 CASSLGGIDTEAFF
12 TRBV2 CASRGEVDTQYF
16 TRBV28 CASSLWGTSGTDTQYF
17 TRBV5-1 CASSGGAVSSYNSPLHF
14 TRBV9 CASSDGSSGNTIYF
15 TRBV5-4 CASSSEDRGVEKLFF
17 TRBV19 CASSIGQRAIQTYEQYF
15 TRBV14 CASSQDWQGAHEQYF
15 TRBV11-2 CASSLDSGGNQPQHF
14 TRBV7-2 CASSFGLSNQPQHF
14 TRBV5-6 CASTIGPQGTEAFF
12 TRBV25-1 CASRDGGGPQHF
16 TRBV9 CASSPDRGQEDYGYTF
13 TRBV29-1 CSVSALGHNEQFF
15 TRBV5-1 CASSLVGGRNQPQHF
15 TRBV18 CASSPVWGSTGELFF
13 TRBV29-1 CSVSKRDYNEQFF
16 TRBV5-6 CASSFGTGGNTGELFF
15 TRBV5-4 CASSLGAGQAYEQYF
16 TRBV28 CASSPSGTGDVDTQYF
16 TRBV7-3 CASSASGRESSGELFF
13 TRBV7-6 CASSPAAGYGYTF
13 TRBV7-6 CASSKSPAYEQYF
16 TRBV4-3 CASSQLVGVIADTQYF
15 TRBV2 CASRQGAGGNQPQHF
15 TRBV2 CASRAQGPSSYEQYF
16 TRBV7-9 CASSPRSGSMNTEAFF
12 TRBV29-1 CSAGWGTDTQYF
14 TRBV27 CASSLGVMNTEAFF
15 TRBV7-6 CASSSGLPKQETQYF
15 TRBV28 CASSLAGARSNEQFF
15 TRBV6-5 CASRRTGASTDTQYF
15 TRBV14 CASSKLSGEIETQYF
13 TRBV9 CASSKAILDTQYF
14 TRBV6-1 CATLDRGYQETQYF
14 TRBV5-6 CASSLTTGPQGYTF
18 TRBV5-1 CASSWGTSGMGKFFIQYF
17 TRBV6-1 CASSALWTGLVNTEAFF
13 TRBV5-1 CASSFQGNDEQYF
15 TRBV5-5 CASSLEDRGDYGYTF
17 TRBV4-3 CASSQEGTGRTYNEQFF
18 TRBV9 CASSMGLAGGWLTDTQYF
16 TRBV7-9 CASSRPGASNTGELFF
16 TRBV5-1 CASSFSVAGLNNEQFF
15 TRBV4-1 CASSQEPSRVYEQYF
16 TRBV19 CASSIGGGLGNQPQHF